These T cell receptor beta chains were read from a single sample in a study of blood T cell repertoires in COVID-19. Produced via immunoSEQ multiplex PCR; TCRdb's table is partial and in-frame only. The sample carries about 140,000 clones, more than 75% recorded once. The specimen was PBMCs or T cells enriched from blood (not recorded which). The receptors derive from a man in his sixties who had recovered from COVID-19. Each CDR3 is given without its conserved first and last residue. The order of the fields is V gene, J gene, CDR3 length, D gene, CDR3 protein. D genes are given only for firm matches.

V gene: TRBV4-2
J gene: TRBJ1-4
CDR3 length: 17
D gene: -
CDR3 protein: AGSQDRRGASATNEKLF

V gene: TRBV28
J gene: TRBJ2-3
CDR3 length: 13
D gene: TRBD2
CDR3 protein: ASSHRLAGFGTQY

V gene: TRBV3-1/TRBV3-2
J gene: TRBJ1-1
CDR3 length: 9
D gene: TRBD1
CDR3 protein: AVKTGTEAF

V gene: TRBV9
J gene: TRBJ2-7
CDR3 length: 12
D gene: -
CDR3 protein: ASSVDIRFGEQY

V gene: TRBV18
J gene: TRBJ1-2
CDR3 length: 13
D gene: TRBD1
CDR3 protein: ASSPGTGFYYGYT

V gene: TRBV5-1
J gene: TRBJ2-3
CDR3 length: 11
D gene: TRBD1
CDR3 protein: ASSGQGTDTQY

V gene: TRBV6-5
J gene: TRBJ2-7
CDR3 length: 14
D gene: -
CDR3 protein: ASSYSMGGQSYEQY

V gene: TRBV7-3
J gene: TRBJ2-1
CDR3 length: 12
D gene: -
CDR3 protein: ASSLTLGGGEQF

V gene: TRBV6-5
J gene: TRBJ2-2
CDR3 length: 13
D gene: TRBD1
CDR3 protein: ASSGKDRGDGELF

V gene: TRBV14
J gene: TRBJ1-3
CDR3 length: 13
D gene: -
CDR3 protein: ASSQVRTAGNTIY

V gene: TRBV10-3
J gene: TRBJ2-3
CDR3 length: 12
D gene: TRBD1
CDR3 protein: AISRDRLTDTQY

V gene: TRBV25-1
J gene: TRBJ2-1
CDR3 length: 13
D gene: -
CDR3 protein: ASSRYMGVYNEQF

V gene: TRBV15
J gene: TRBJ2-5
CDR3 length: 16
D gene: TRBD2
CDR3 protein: ATSRDSRAGLFGETQY

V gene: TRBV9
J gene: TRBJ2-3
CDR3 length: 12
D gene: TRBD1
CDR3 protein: ASSSRQGRDTQY

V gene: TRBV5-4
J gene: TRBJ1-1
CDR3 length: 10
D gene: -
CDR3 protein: ASSPRGTEAF

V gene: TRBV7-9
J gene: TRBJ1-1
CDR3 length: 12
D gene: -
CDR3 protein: ASSSTGWTAEAF

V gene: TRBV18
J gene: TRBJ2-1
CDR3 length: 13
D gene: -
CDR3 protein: ASSPHASQGYEQF

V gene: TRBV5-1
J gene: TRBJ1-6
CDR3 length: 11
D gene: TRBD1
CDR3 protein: ASSINRGSPLH

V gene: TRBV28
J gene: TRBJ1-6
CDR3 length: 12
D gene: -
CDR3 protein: ASRIGVEDSPLH

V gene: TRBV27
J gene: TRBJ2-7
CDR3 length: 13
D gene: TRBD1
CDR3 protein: ASSLSRQGSHEQY

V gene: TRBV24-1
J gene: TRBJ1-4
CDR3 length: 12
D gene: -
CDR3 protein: ATSDPGVPEKLF

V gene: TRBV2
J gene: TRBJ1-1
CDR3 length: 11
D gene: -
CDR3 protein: ASSQVPNTEAF

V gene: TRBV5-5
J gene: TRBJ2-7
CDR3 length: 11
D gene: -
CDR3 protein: ASSLLDSYEQY

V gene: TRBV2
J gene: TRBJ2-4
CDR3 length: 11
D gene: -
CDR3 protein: ASSAIAKNIQY

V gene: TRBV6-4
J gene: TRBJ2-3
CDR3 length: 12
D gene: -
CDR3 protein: ASGTGGRTDTQY

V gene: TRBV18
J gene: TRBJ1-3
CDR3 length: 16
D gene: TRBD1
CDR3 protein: ASSPTRGQRRSGNTIY

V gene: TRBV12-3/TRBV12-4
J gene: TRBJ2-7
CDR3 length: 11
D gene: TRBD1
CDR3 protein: ASSKRQGYEQY

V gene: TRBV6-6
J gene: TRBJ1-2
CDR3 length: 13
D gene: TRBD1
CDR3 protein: ASSPLPRQGAGYT

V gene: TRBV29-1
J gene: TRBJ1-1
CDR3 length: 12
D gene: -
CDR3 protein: SVQNIQGLTEAF

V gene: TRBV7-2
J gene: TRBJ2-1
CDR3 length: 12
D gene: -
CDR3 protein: ASSSAGRWNEQF

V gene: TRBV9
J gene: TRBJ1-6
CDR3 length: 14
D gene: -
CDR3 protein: ASSFGPGPRNSPLH